The clone carrying this T cell receptor (beta chain) occurred a few times. The antigen is undetermined. Trimming stripped 2 bases from V and 7 bases from J, with 15 bases between. This CDR3 has 14 amino acids. Looked up from germline, CDR1 is SGHDN and CDR2 is FVKESK. Together with a sample-barcoded 5' primer, a J-beta primer mix was included in a second PCR lasting about 6 to 11 cycles. TCRdb reprocessed the 5' RACE reads via MiXCR and lists one record per CDR3 protein. The sample has approximately 730,000 distinct CDR3 sequences; 53% are singletons. This sample was taken from a study of blood T cells in healthy people across ages. Points from the study as a whole: Diversity was estimated from one million T cells, and these estimates were considered underestimates. Possibly confounding the expanded clonotype changes was the fact that donor CMV status was unknown.

The chain links TRBV14 to TRBJ2-7; D is undetermined. The material sequenced was blood. This clonotype was obtained from a man older than 75 in good health. The DNA of the CDR3 is TGTGCCAGCAGCCAATTCCAGAGTACGTGGGAGCAGTACTTC. Protein product: CASSQFQSTWEQYF. Combining the CDR3 with reference TRBV14 and TRBJ2-7 gives the whole variable domain EAGVTQFPSHSVIEKGQTVTLRCDPISGHDNLYWYRRVMGKEIKFLLHFVKESKQDESGMPNNRFLAERTGGTYSTLKVQPAELEDSGVYFCASSQFQSTWEQYFGPGTRLTVT.